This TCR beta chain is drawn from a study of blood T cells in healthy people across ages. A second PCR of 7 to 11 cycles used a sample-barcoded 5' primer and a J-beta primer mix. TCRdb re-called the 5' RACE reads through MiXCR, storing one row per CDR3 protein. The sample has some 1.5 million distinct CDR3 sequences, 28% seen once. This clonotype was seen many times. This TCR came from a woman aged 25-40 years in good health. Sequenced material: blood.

CDR3 region: CASSLAKAFYGYTF. CDR3 DNA sequence: TGTGCCAGCAGCTTAGCGAAGGCTTTCTATGGCTACACCTTC. V is TRBV7-2 and J is TRBJ1-2; D gene uncertain. V dropped 0 bases and J dropped 4 bases, with 9 bases sitting between them. The germline CDR1 and CDR2 sequences are SGHTA and FQGNSA. This CDR3 contains 14 residues. Together with reference TRBV7-2 and TRBJ1-2, the CDR3 gives the full variable domain: GAGVSQSPSNKVTEKGKDVELRCDPISGHTALYWYRQSLGQGLEFLIYFQGNSAPDKSGLPSDRFSAERTGGSVSTLTIQRTQQEDSAVYLCASSLAKAFYGYTFGSGTRLTVV.